The entry that follows covers one T cell receptor (beta chain) sequence. Its antigen is not identified. The sample comes from a study of PD-1 blockade in classical Hodgkin lymphoma. Study observations and caveats: Those achieving complete response showed baseline diversity like newly diagnosed patients. Possibly reflecting disease activity or prior therapy, repertoire differences have causes that remain undefined. Significantly greater TCR diversity emerged by C4D1 in CD4+ cells but not CD8+ cells.

Time point indicated: cycle 4 day 1 (C4D1), after less than 7 weeks of nivolumab. Brentuximab vedotin exposure varied among the patients, all of whom had relapsed after autologous stem cell transplantation. From thawed PBMCs, magnetic negative selection was used to isolate the CD8+ T cells. Libraries were prepared by immunoSEQ multiplex PCR; TCRdb keeps only in-frame clonotypes and omits some of them. This sample has approximately 7,300 clones, with approximately 80% found just once. This sequence was found in a human donor with classical Hodgkin lymphoma. Sequencing was performed on CD8+ T cells from blood, taken before the fourth cycle of nivolumab.

The DNA of the CDR3 is TGTGCCAGCAGCCCCGTGGGGGTGGCGGTGCGGGGCTACACCTTC. Translated, it gives CASSPVGVAVRGYTF. The chain links TRBV7-9 to TRBJ1-2, with TRBD1 as a possible D gene (5 bases). Trimming shortened V by 5 bases and J by 8 bases, and 21 bases separated the two germline ends. CDR1 and CDR2 (germline): SEHNR, FQNEAQ (reference sequence). The CDR3 totals 15 residues.